A single sample gave rise to the 14 T cell receptor beta chains below, sequenced in a study of blood T cells in healthy people across ages. With a J-beta primer mix and a sample-barcoded 5' primer, a second PCR ran about 7 to 12 cycles. Via MiXCR, TCRdb re-called the 5' RACE reads, giving one row per CDR3 protein. The top ten hold about 10% of the sample, which has some 1.6 million distinct CDR3 sequences, about 35% seen once. Input material: blood. The receptors originated from a woman in her 30s in good health.

V usage is TRBV20-1 and J usage is TRBJ2-3; TRBD2 matches 7 bases. CDR3 length: 14 amino acids. V was clipped by 6 bases and J by 3 bases; unmatched bases: 9. Looked up from germline, CDR1 is DFQATT and CDR2 is SNEGSKA (reference sequence). CDR3 sequence reads: CSALDPAGTDTQYF. In DNA, the CDR3 is TGCAGTGCCCTGGACCCAGCGGGGACAGATACGCAGTATTTT.

CDR3 in amino acids: CASSPDLRGSEQFF. CDR3 DNA sequence: TGTGCCAGCAGCCCCGATTTGCGGGGGTCTGAGCAGTTCTTC. This chain links TRBV7-9 with TRBJ2-1; 7 nucleotides match TRBD2. CDR1 SEHNR and CDR2 FQNEAQ come from the germline V gene (reference sequence). The CDR3 totals 14 residues. The V gene end was trimmed by 5 bases and the J gene end by 9 bases; junction bases not matched to a gene: 10.

V gene TRBV6-2 or TRBV6-3 combines with J gene TRBJ2-7, with a possible D match to TRBD2 (7 bases). The CDR3 loop spans 15 amino acids. Trimming removed 7 bases from V and 2 bases from J, with 18 bases in between. CDR1 and CDR2 from the germline V gene are MNHEY and SVGEGT. CDR3 protein: CASKEAGANTYEQYF. CDR3 DNA: TGTGCCAGCAAGGAGGCGGGGGCCAACACCTACGAGCAGTACTTC.

Concerning this clonotype itself: At one boundary the junction diverges from the germline segment, which might be a read error. This chain uses TRBV5-1 with TRBJ2-1, with TRBD1 matching over 10 bases. From germline, CDR1 is SGHRS and CDR2 YFSETQ. The CDR3 loop spans 16 amino acids. The CDR3 nucleotides read TGCGCCAGCAACTTGGAAGGGACAGGGGCGAACAATGAGCAGTTCTTC. Protein: CASNLEGTGANNEQFF.

About this clonotype: At one end the junction does not follow the germline gene, possibly because of a read error. The rearrangement links TRBV18 to TRBJ2-7; 7 bases are a match to TRBD1. Looked up from germline, CDR1 is KGHSH and CDR2 is LQKENI. The CDR3 totals 15 residues. CDR3 DNA sequence: TGTGCCAGCTCACCAGGGACAGTGAGTTCCTACAAGCAGTACTTC. As protein: CASSPGTVSSYKQYF.

The chain uses TRBV20-1 and TRBJ2-2; a possible D gene is TRBD1 (5 bases). V was cut by 6 bases and J by 6 bases, with 20 bases left in between. The CDR3 contains 15 residues. Germline V gives CDR1 DFQATT, CDR2 SNEGSKA (reference sequence). The CDR3 DNA reads as TGCAGTGCACGCCCAGGGTCACACTCCTCCGGGGAGCTGTTTTTT. Translated, it gives CSARPGSHSSGELFF.

This clonotype has only a few counts. V and J are TRBV20-1 and TRBJ2-5, with D perhaps matching TRBD2 (5 bases). In germline, CDR1 is DFQATT, CDR2 SNEGSKA (reference sequence). This CDR3 comprises 15 residues. The V end lost 6 bases, the J end lost 0 bases, and 17 bases lay between the germline ends. The CDR3 reads CSALDWREYQETQYF. The CDR3 nucleotides are TGCAGTGCCTTGGACTGGCGCGAGTACCAAGAGACCCAGTACTTC.

This clonotype was counted many times. The chain recombines TRBV20-1 with TRBJ1-2, with D possibly TRBD1 on 5 matching bases. Germline CDR1 is DFQATT and CDR2 is SNEGSKA (reference sequence). This CDR3 region has 14 residues. With 6 bases removed from V and 4 bases from J, the gap between germline ends came to 18 bases. The CDR3 here is CSAPGSAGPYGYTF. The CDR3 coding sequence is TGCAGTGCCCCTGGGTCGGCAGGGCCCTATGGCTACACCTTC.

The chain links TRBV21-1 to TRBJ2-5. TRBV21-1 is a pseudogene. The CDR3 runs to 13 residues. The CDR3 DNA follows: TGTGCCAGCGGCGCGACGGCAGGATGGGGTCTGTACTTC. Its translation: CASGATAGWGLYF.

This chain joins TRBV15 and TRBJ1-2, with no clear D. The CDR3 has 12 residues. CDR1 and CDR2 from the germline V gene are LNHNV and YYDKDF (reference sequence). V lost 1 base and J 7 bases, leaving 7 bases between the germline ends. The CDR3 here is CATSRGVSGYTF. The CDR3 nucleotides read TGTGCCACCAGCAGAGGGGTCTCTGGCTACACCTTC.

J is TRBJ2-1 and V is TRBV7-9, with D unclear. Trimming removed 4 bases at V and 8 bases at J, with 18 bases between. Germline V gene sequence: CDR1 SEHNR, CDR2 FQNEAQ (reference sequence). This CDR3 spans 15 amino acids. The CDR3 loop is CASSSQANSPHEQFF. In DNA, the CDR3 is TGTGCCAGCAGCTCGCAAGCGAATTCCCCCCATGAGCAGTTCTTC.

The chain links TRBV5-4 to TRBJ2-3; D uncertain. CDR1 and CDR2 (germline): SGHNT, YYREEE (reference sequence). V lost 1 base to trimming and J lost 0 bases, with 9 bases between them. CDR3 length: 15 amino acids. CDR3 in amino acids: CASSLKVFSTDTQYF. In DNA form, the CDR3 reads TGTGCCAGCAGCTTGAAAGTATTTAGCACAGATACGCAGTATTTT.

This clonotype has more than one count but fewer than ten. The genes are TRBV27 and TRBJ2-7; D remains ambiguous. The CDR3 sequence is 13 residues long. From germline, CDR1 is MNHEY and CDR2 SMNVEV (reference sequence). V dropped 4 bases and J dropped 2 bases, with 9 bases sitting between them. CDR3 DNA sequence: TGTGCCAGCAGTTCGTGGTTCACCTACGAGCAGTACTTC. It codes for CASSSWFTYEQYF.

The rearrangement links TRBV20-1 to TRBJ1-4, with D hard to call. The CDR3 spans 11 residues. CDR1 and CDR2 (germline): DFQATT, SNEGSKA (reference sequence). V shed 1 base and J shed 8 bases, with 5 bases lying between them. The DNA for the CDR3 is TGCAGTGCTAGAGGGCACGAAAAACTGTTTTTT. Translating it yields CSARGHEKLFF.